Listed here is a single T cell receptor (beta chain). It has no known antigen specificity. Base qualities are not provided; no much larger clone lies one nucleotide away. The immunoSEQ Assay, a bias-controlled multiplex PCR, was used to amplify TCRbeta CDR3 regions from genomic DNA. On the authors' methods: Nucleated cell counts per sample were estimated from amplification of reference gene primers within the assay. To quantify the absolute abundance of each unique TCRbeta CDR3 rearrangement, sequence reads were collapsed and filtered. For each sample, productive Simpson clonality was calculated as the square root of Simpson's diversity index over productive rearrangements. What TCRdb holds here is the immuneACCESS table cut down to in-frame rearrangements. Part of the clones is not present; checked against another copy, under half of the missing clones reflect an unresolved V gene, and the others are unexplained. Clonal size and the V and J genes are those of that table, whereas D and trimming came from the DNA. Present in this sample are roughly 140,000 clones, roughly nine tenths of which were seen just once. Less than 4% of the sample comes from the top ten.

The sample originates from a study of blood T cell repertoires in COVID-19 (TCRdb year 2020). In the study overall: Collaborator samples came from the United States, Italy and Spain and covered acute and convalescent phases of COVID-19. The prospective study material was composed of cDNA or gDNA derived from T cells, B-cell-depleted T cells, or PBMCs. The dataset comprised deeply sampled blood TCRbeta repertoires from subjects exposed to, actively infected with, or recovered from COVID-19. A freely available public database, intended as a resource for researchers studying the immune response to SARS-CoV-2, is where the repertoires were released. The samples were drawn from two sources: the first 160 participants of the ongoing ImmuneRACE study, and 1,200 or so subjects contributed by 6 global collaborators. Nearly every sample came with metadata listing a de-identified subject ID, COVID-19 status, age in years and sex. Where available, HLA class I and class II types were obtained from metadata supplied by the sample provider rather than from assay-based typing. Findings and caveats that apply to the study as a whole: How much clinical and demographic metadata was included differed by source and by participant, and the metadata was provided uncurated.

The collaborating institutions used their own protocols to collect whole blood in K2EDTA tubes. For TCRbeta analysis, collaborators shipped samples as frozen whole blood, isolated PBMCs, or DNA extracted from either of those sample types. Sequences were obtained from peripheral blood. The TCR sequence derives from an older woman with active COVID-19.

The nucleotide sequence reads as follows: TGTGCCAGCAGTTTACCGGGACTATACCAGTACTTC. Translated, it reads CASSLPGLYQYF. The rearranged segments are TRBV28 and TRBJ2-4, and 7 bases in between align with TRBD2. The germline V gene provides CDR1 MDHEN and CDR2 SYDVKM. From its cysteine to its phenylalanine, the CDR3 spans 12 amino acids. The entry retains the CDR3 DNA only, 36 bases that are in frame from base 1. After removal of 2 bases from V and 13 bases from J, the junction retains 5 bases not matched to a gene.